This T cell receptor beta chain was profiled in a study of beta chain features in type 1 diabetes. Over 95% purity was reached by all sorted populations. This clone has more than one count but fewer than ten. The antigen remains undetermined. Reverse transcribing all isolated RNA meant expressed TCRB transcripts were sequenced. TCRdb keeps only in-frame clones here, not all; method: immunoSEQ multiplex PCR. The table records a few hundred thousand clones, about 16% of them present only once. Study-level findings and limits: Among all four CD4+ subsets, Type 1 diabetes patients had TCRB CDR3s that were moderately but significantly shorter.

The CDR3 spans 14 residues. Germline CDR1 and CDR2: MDHEN and SYDVKM. With 8 bases removed from V and 0 bases from J, the gap between germline ends came to 10 bases. J is TRBJ1-4 and V is TRBV28; D might be TRBD1 (6 bases). The TCR sequence derives from a woman between 18 and 29 years old in good health. The material sequenced was naive CD4+ T cells from blood. CDR3 loop: CASDRTATNEKLFF. CDR3 coding DNA: TGTGCCAGCGATCGGACAGCAACTAATGAAAAACTGTTTTTT.